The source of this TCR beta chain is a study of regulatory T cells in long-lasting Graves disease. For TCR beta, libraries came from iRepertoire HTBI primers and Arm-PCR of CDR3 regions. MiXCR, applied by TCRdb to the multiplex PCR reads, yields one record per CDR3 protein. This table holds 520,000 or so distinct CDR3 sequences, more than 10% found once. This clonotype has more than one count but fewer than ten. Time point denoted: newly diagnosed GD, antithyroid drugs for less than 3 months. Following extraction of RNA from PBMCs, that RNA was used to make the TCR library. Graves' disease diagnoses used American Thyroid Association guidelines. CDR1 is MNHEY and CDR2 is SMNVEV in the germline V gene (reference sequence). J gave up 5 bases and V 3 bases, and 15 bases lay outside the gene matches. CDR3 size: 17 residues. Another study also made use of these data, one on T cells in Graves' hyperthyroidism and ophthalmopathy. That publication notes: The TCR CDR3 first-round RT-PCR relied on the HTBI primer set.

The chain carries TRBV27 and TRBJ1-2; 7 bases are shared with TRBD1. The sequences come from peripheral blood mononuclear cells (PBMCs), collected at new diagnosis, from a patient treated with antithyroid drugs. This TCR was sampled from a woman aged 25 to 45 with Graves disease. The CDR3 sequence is CASSFRDSYPFSYGYTF. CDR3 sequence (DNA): TGTGCCAGCAGTTTCCGGGACAGCTATCCCTTTAGTTATGGCTACACCTTC.